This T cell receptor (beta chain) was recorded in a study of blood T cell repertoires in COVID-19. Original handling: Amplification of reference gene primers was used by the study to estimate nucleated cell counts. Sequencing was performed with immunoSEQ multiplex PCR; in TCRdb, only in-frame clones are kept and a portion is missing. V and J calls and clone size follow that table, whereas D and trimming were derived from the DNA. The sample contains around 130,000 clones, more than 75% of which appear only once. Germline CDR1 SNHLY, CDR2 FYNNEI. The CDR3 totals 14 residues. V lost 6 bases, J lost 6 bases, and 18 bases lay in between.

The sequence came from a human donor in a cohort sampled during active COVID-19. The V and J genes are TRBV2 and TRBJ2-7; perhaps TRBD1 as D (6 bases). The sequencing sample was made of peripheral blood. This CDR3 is CASSRATGTSEQYF. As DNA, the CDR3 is TGTGCCAGCAGCCGGGCGACAGGTACCTCCGAGCAGTACTTC.